This T cell receptor beta chain was obtained from a study of T cells in localized non-small cell lung cancer. Whole-study findings and limits: Since sequencing was restricted to only one region of the tumor, intratumor heterogeneity remains a possibility. Uninvolved adjacent lung had higher T cell clonality than tumor and all other tissues. Adjacent lung exhibited a median of around 60 among the 100 most abundant tumor clones.

Per germline, CDR1 SEHNR and CDR2 FQNEAQ (reference sequence). The CDR3 is 15 residues long. V shed 5 bases and J shed 6 bases, with 20 bases lying between them. Points on this clone: No antigen is known for it.

Data came from immunoSEQ multiplex PCR; TCRdb stores just in-frame clones and leaves some out. This sample has 23,000 or so clones, with 92% found just once. Sample: peripheral blood, taken before any cancer treatment. The chain recombines TRBV7-9 with TRBJ2-7; maybe TRBD1 (6 bases). The source of this sequence is a man between 40 and 70 years old with stage III squamous cell lung carcinoma. CDR3 region: CASSPWSLTGGEQYF. CDR3 in DNA: TGTGCCAGCAGCCCTTGGAGCCTGACAGGTGGCGAGCAGTACTTC.